The 18 T cell receptor beta chains listed next were all sequenced from one sample in a study of blood T cell repertoires in COVID-19. Clones were sequenced by immunoSEQ multiplex PCR, and TCRdb holds only the in-frame ones, with some missing. The sample consists of roughly 35,000 clones, roughly 90% of them appearing once. Sequencing was carried out using peripheral blood. All receptors come from a man in his sixties or seventies with acute or convalescent COVID-19.

The V call is TRBV4-2, the J call TRBJ1-6; D is unclear. This CDR3 contains 14 residues. Germline-derived CDR1 and CDR2 are LGHNA and YNFKEQ. Trimming cost V 1 base and J 10 bases, with 11 bases left between them. The CDR3 region has the DNA TGTGCCAGCAGCCAAGTAGCGGGTGACTCACCCCTCCACTTT. It specifies CASSQVAGDSPLHF.

This chain links TRBV28 with TRBJ2-7, with D uncertain. This CDR3 comprises 12 residues. Deletions cut 7 bases from V and 3 bases from J, with 10 bases between. The V gene's germline CDR1 is MDHEN and CDR2 SYDVKM. DNA of the CDR3: TGTGCCAGCACCACGGGTTACTACGAGCAGTACTTC. Translating gives CASTTGYYEQYF. The variable domain in full, with the rest retrieved from reference TRBV28 and TRBJ2-7, is DVKVTQSSRYLVKRTGEKVFLECVQDMDHENMFWYRQDPGLGLRLIYFSYDVKMKEKGDIPEGYSVSREKKERFSLILESASTNQTSMYLCASTTGYYEQYFGPGTRLTVT.

V is TRBV3-1 (or the pseudogene TRBV3-2) and J is TRBJ2-5; the D gene is possibly TRBD2 (6 bases). CDR3 size: 13 residues. Germline values: CDR1 LGHDT, CDR2 YNNKEL (reference sequence). V was shortened by 7 bases and J by 3 bases, with 12 bases between the two germline ends. The CDR3 region has the DNA TGTGCCAGCAACCGGGGACTGAAAGAGACCCAGTACTTC. It codes for CASNRGLKETQYF.

The chain combines TRBV11-3 with TRBJ2-1; 14 bases map to TRBD2. CDR1 is SGHNT and CDR2 is YENEEA in the germline V gene. Trimming removed 5 bases from V and 9 bases from J; junction bases left unmatched: 9. The CDR3 runs 16 residues. DNA for the CDR3: TGTGCCAGCAGCACGCGACTAGCGGGAGGGCCCGGTGAGCAGTTCTTC. Translated, it gives CASSTRLAGGPGEQFF.

This clone has only a few counts. V is TRBV9 and J is TRBJ1-4; D not certain. The V gene's germline CDR1 is SGDLS and CDR2 YYNGEE. CDR3 size: 15 residues. Trimming took 0 bases from V and 8 from J, leaving 14 bases between them. CDR3 sequence: CASSVEGTVWEKLFF. The CDR3 coding sequence is TGTGCCAGCAGCGTAGAAGGAACAGTTTGGGAAAAACTGTTTTTT.

V and J are TRBV19 and TRBJ1-4; 7 nucleotides match TRBD1. V was pared by 6 bases and J by 8 bases, with 6 bases of the junction left unmatched. CDR3 length equals 13 residues. Germline assignment: CDR1 LNHDA and CDR2 SQIVND (reference sequence). The DNA for the CDR3 is TGTGCCAGTAGAGCACAGGGGAACGAAAAACTGTTTTTT. This encodes CASRAQGNEKLFF.

V and J are TRBV6-6 and TRBJ2-1, with TRBD2 matching 8 bases. Unmatched junction bases numbered 15, after V lost 6 bases and J lost 8 bases. This CDR3 region has 16 residues. Germline-derived CDR1 and CDR2 are MNHNY and SVGAGI (reference sequence). The CDR3 loop reads CASSPWTSGSPYEQFF. The DNA of the CDR3 is TGTGCCAGCAGCCCCTGGACCAGCGGGAGTCCCTATGAGCAGTTCTTC.

The rearrangement links TRBV7-9 to TRBJ1-2, with 10 bases aligning to TRBD1. Germline trimming cut 4 bases from V and 2 bases from J; bases unmatched to any gene: 10. Looked up from germline, CDR1 is SEHNR and CDR2 is FQNEAQ (reference sequence). The CDR3 totals 17 residues. The CDR3 DNA reads TGTGCCAGCAGCTCTAGTACCGTGGGACAGGGGAACTATGGCTACACCTTC. Translation: CASSSSTVGQGNYGYTF.

Only one count was recorded for this clone. The V call is TRBV6-1, the J call TRBJ1-5; 7 bases match TRBD1. V lost 0 bases to trimming and J lost 0 bases; unmatched junction nucleotides: 8. CDR1 and CDR2 (germline): MNHNS, SASEGT. CDR3 length: 18 amino acids. The CDR3 region is CASSEAHGTDYSNQPQHF. CDR3 DNA: TGTGCCAGCAGTGAAGCGCACGGGACAGATTATAGCAATCAGCCCCAGCATTTT.

V gene TRBV5-1 combines with J gene TRBJ1-1; 11 nucleotides agree with TRBD1. The germline gives CDR1 SGHRS, CDR2 YFSETQ. The V and J ends lost 2 bases and 1 base, in that order; junction bases with no gene match: 4. The CDR3 covers 16 residues. The DNA of the CDR3 is TGCGCCAGCAGCTTCGGACAGGGGGCATCGAACACTGAAGCTTTCTTT. Its protein product is CASSFGQGASNTEAFF.

This clone was observed a single time. The chain links TRBV5-6 to TRBJ2-4; D remains ambiguous. The CDR3 runs to 13 residues. CDR1 and CDR2 (germline): SGHDT, YYEEEE. Trimming removed 0 bases from V and 4 bases from J, with 5 bases in between. The CDR3 reads CASSLVLKNIQYF. The CDR3 nucleotides are TGTGCCAGCAGCTTGGTCTTGAAAAACATTCAGTACTTC. Together with reference TRBV5-6 and TRBJ2-4, the CDR3 gives the full variable domain: DAGVTQSPTHLIKTRGQQVTLRCSPKSGHDTVSWYQQALGQGPQFIFQYYEEEERQRGNFPDRFSGHQFPNYSSELNVNALLLGDSALYLCASSLVLKNIQYFGAGTRLSVL.

A few counts support this clone. The chain joins TRBV21-1 to TRBJ1-2; whether TRBD1, the table's D call, matches the DNA was not checked. TRBV21-1 is recorded as a pseudogene. The CDR3 has 16 amino acids. CDR3: CASSKVEGQGAYGYTF. CDR3 coding DNA: TGTGCCAGCAGCAAAGTAGAGGGACAGGGGGCCTATGGCTACACCTTC.

In its sample, this clone was seen once. The chain uses TRBV28 and TRBJ2-1; 11 bases match TRBD1. V dropped 5 bases and J dropped 3; count of bases not matched to a gene: 6. CDR1 is MDHEN, CDR2 SYDVKM, per germline. This CDR3 is built from 16 residues. The CDR3 nucleotides read TGTGCCAGCAGTGGGACAGGGGGGCCTTACTACAATGAGCAGTTCTTC. The encoded protein is CASSGTGGPYYNEQFF. The variable domain in full, completed from reference TRBV28 and TRBJ2-1, reads DVKVTQSSRYLVKRTGEKVFLECVQDMDHENMFWYRQDPGLGLRLIYFSYDVKMKEKGDIPEGYSVSREKKERFSLILESASTNQTSMYLCASSGTGGPYYNEQFFGPGTRLTVL.

The chain combines TRBV7-2 with TRBJ2-1; D possibly corresponds to TRBD2 (6 bases). CDR3 size: 13 residues. Germline V gene data show CDR1 as SGHTA and CDR2 as FQGNSA. V was trimmed by 1 base and J by 6 bases, leaving 7 bases between them. The CDR3 is CASSLGSGNEQFF. The CDR3 nucleotides are TGTGCCAGCAGCTTAGGTAGCGGCAATGAGCAGTTCTTC.

Turning to this clone: Compared with germline, one end of the junction differs, possibly owing to a read error. This chain links TRBV13 with TRBJ2-7; D might be TRBD1 (5 bases). Germline CDR1 reads PRHDT; CDR2 reads FYEKMQ (reference sequence). The CDR3 contains 11 residues. The CDR3 is CASSLQGALHF. As DNA, the CDR3 is TGTGCCAGCAGCTTACAGGGTGCTCTCCACTTC.

The chain recombines TRBV18 with TRBJ1-2; D is uncertain. CDR1 and CDR2 (germline): KGHSH, LQKENI. The CDR3 contains 15 residues. Trimming left V 0 bases short and J 8 bases short, with 16 bases between. The CDR3 DNA reads TGTGCCAGCTCACCACCGGTGGTCGGGGTGTGGGGCTACACCTTC. This codes for CASSPPVVGVWGYTF.

This clone was picked up a small number of times. This rearrangement joins TRBV4-2 to TRBJ1-1; D ambiguous. The CDR3 loop spans 15 amino acids. From germline, CDR1 is LGHNA and CDR2 YNFKEQ. The V and J ends lost 1 base and 0 bases respectively, with 9 bases between them. Written as DNA, the CDR3 is TGTGCCAGCAGCCAAGCACAGACCCTGAACACTGAAGCTTTCTTT. Encoded protein: CASSQAQTLNTEAFF.

The rearrangement uses TRBV5-1 and TRBJ1-2; maybe TRBD1 (6 bases). Trimming left V 3 bases short and J 3 bases short, with 21 bases between. The CDR3 sequence is 17 residues long. Germline V gene sequence: CDR1 SGHRS, CDR2 YFSETQ. In nucleotides, the CDR3 is TGCGCCAGCAGCTCTATAAACTCGGACAGTAACCACTATGGCTACACCTTC. It yields the protein CASSSINSDSNHYGYTF.